The 8 T cell receptor beta chains given below trace back to one sample, sequenced in a study of blood T cell repertoires in COVID-19. Profiling relied on immunoSEQ multiplex PCR, and the TCRdb table lists in-frame clones only, not all of them. The sample has around 60,000 clones; roughly two thirds are singletons. Material for sequencing was peripheral blood. The receptors were gathered from a woman in her 70s with COVID-19, enrolled during active disease.

The rearrangement links TRBV5-4 to TRBJ1-1, with D unresolved. Germline V gene data show CDR1 as SGHNT and CDR2 as YYREEE (reference sequence). The CDR3 sequence is 14 residues long. The V and J ends lost 0 bases and 5 bases respectively, with 11 bases between them. The CDR3 sequence: CASSLVKGGTEAFF. CDR3 DNA: TGTGCCAGCAGCTTGGTGAAGGGAGGGACTGAAGCTTTCTTT.

The V call is TRBV27, the J call TRBJ1-2; TRBD1 agrees at 9 bases. After removal of 2 bases from V and 7 bases from J, the junction contained 8 bases not matched to a gene. CDR1 and CDR2 (germline): MNHEY, SMNVEV (reference sequence). This CDR3 comprises 15 residues. The CDR3 DNA follows: TGTGCCAGCAGTTTACTCGGTACAGGGGGCACTGGCTACACCTTC. It codes for CASSLLGTGGTGYTF.

This chain uses TRBV7-3 with TRBJ2-2; D is unresolved. The CDR3 runs 13 residues. Germline CDR1 reads SGHTA; CDR2 reads FQGTGA. V dropped 4 bases and J dropped 7 bases, with 10 bases sitting between them. This CDR3 reads CASSSSIGGELFF. The CDR3 nucleotides read TGTGCCAGCAGCTCTTCCATCGGCGGGGAGCTGTTTTTT.

The V gene is TRBV3-1 (or the pseudogene TRBV3-2), the J gene TRBJ1-1, with TRBD1 as a possible D gene (6 bases). Germline V lookup: CDR1 LGHDT, CDR2 YNNKEL (reference sequence). The CDR3 consists of 11 residues. V lost 5 bases and J lost 11, with 12 bases in between. This chain's CDR3 is CASSVPGVAFF. In nucleotides, the CDR3 is TGTGCCAGCAGCGTTCCAGGGGTGGCTTTCTTT.

The sample holds one count of this clone. This chain links TRBV6-6 with TRBJ1-5, with TRBD1 as a possible D gene (5 bases). The CDR3 length is 13 residues. Germline CDR1 is MNHNY and CDR2 is SVGAGI (reference sequence). V lost 10 bases and J 2 bases, leaving 12 bases between the germline ends. The CDR3 spells CAIRGEGNQPQHF. As DNA, the CDR3 is TGTGCCATCCGGGGGGAGGGCAATCAGCCCCAGCATTTT.

This sequence joins TRBV11-2 and TRBJ2-7; 11 bases fit TRBD2. V gave up 4 bases and J gave up 0 bases; unmatched junction bases: 5. This CDR3 region has 16 residues. The V gene's germline CDR1 is SGHAT and CDR2 FQNNGV. The CDR3 nucleotides are TGTGCCAGCAGCTCCCGACTAGCGGGGCCCTCCTACGAGCAGTACTTC. It yields the protein CASSSRLAGPSYEQYF.

The rearrangement joins TRBV2 to TRBJ2-5; weak D call: TRBD2 (6 bases). Germline V CDR1 and CDR2: SNHLY, FYNNEI. The CDR3 runs to 14 residues. The V and J ends lost 3 bases and 5 bases respectively, with 13 bases between them. CDR3 sequence reads: CASSDSGAGETQYF. The CDR3 nucleotides are TGTGCCAGCAGTGATTCGGGAGCTGGGGAGACCCAGTACTTC. Using reference TRBV2 and TRBJ2-5 for the parts outside the CDR3, the full variable domain is EPEVTQTPSHQVTQMGQEVILRCVPISNHLYFYWYRQILGQKVEFLVSFYNNEISEKSEIFDDQFSVERPDGSNFTLKIRSTKLEDSAMYFCASSDSGAGETQYFGPGTRLLVL.

V and J are TRBV10-2 and TRBJ2-3; D not certain. This CDR3 comprises 12 residues. From germline, CDR1 is WSHSY and CDR2 SAAADI. Trimming removed 8 bases at V and 0 bases at J, with 6 bases between. The CDR3 sequence is CASQLSTDTQYF. Written as DNA, the CDR3 is TGCGCCAGCCAGTTGAGCACAGATACGCAGTATTTT.